This TCR beta chain was captured in a study of cytomegalovirus exposure and HLA in healthy donors. Overall study context: The same platform was used for the 100 to 150 validation repertoires and the roughly 680 first-cohort repertoires, a later analysis reported. Study-level findings and limits: Cytomegalovirus-associated status was assigned to about 160 TCR beta chains. The tendency of first-cohort TCR clusters to co-occur in the 110 or so validation repertoires emerged from a later analysis.

The validation cohort, a group of 100 to 150 subjects, included the donors and was separate from the roughly 600-subject first cohort. Worth noting for this clone: The target antigen is unknown.

Germline assignment: CDR1 SEHNR and CDR2 FQNEAQ (reference sequence). V lost 5 bases to trimming and J lost 6 bases; unmatched junction nucleotides: 20. The CDR3 covers 18 residues. Clones were read by immunoSEQ multiplex PCR, and TCRdb kept only the in-frame ones, dropping some. The sample yields a few hundred thousand clones, 88% seen once. This clonotype was sampled from a man aged 30-40 years in good health and CMV-seronegative. J is TRBJ2-3 and V is TRBV7-9; 7 bases line up with TRBD1. Specimen: PBMCs. CDR3 bases: TGTGCCAGCAGCACGGGACAGTTCGGTTACGGCCGGGCGGATACGCAGTATTTT. Encoded protein: CASSTGQFGYGRADTQYF.